The clone carrying this T cell receptor beta chain has just a few counts. The antigen is not known. It was by quantitative 5'-RACE with molecular barcodes that TCR beta libraries were made. TCRdb re-called the 5' RACE reads through MiXCR, storing one row per CDR3 protein. The sample has roughly 130,000 distinct CDR3 sequences, approximately 13% seen once; the top ten hold 3%. The ends were cut back, 2 bases at V and 1 base at J, with 11 bases in the middle. Germline loops: CDR1 DFQATT, CDR2 SNEGSKA (reference sequence). The CDR3 runs to 14 residues. These data belong to a study of CD8 T cells in ankylosing spondylitis. General study results and limits: Reports say disease-linked clones showed up significantly more in matched ankylosing spondylitis synovial fluid. A TCR beta motif of fewer than ten highly homologous variants seemed to mark ankylosing spondylitis blood.

The J gene is TRBJ1-1, the V gene TRBV20-1; D is unclear. The sample comprised blood, either unsorted or a sorted T cell fraction (not recorded which). This TCR derives from a female donor with ankylosing spondylitis or in good health (not recorded which). The CDR3 region is CSARMAGRNTEAFF. In nucleotides, the CDR3 is TGCAGTGCTAGAATGGCAGGACGGAACACTGAAGCTTTCTTT.